This entry lists 8 T cell receptor beta chains sequenced from one sample in a study of TIL therapy for anti-PD-1-resistant metastatic lung cancer. The immunoSEQ assay was v3. The table came from immunoSEQ multiplex PCR; TCRdb's copy has only in-frame clones and leaves some out. The sample has approximately 97,000 clones; just over 65% are singletons. Time point defined: pre-treatment sample, taken before nivolumab and TIL therapy. Pleural nodules or supraclavicular lymph nodes made up most of the excised metastases sampled. This material consisted of tumor tissue, taken at baseline. These receptors were obtained from a person between 25 and 79 years old with non-small cell lung cancer.

In this sample, this clone is medium-sized. J is TRBJ1-1 and V is TRBV7-9; D unclear. V gave up 1 base and J gave up 4 bases, with 10 bases separating them. This CDR3 spans 14 amino acids. Germline V gene sequence: CDR1 SEHNR, CDR2 FQNEAQ (reference sequence). The CDR3 sequence: CASSLVEAPTEAFF. The CDR3 DNA reads as TGTGCCAGCAGCTTAGTAGAGGCTCCCACTGAAGCTTTCTTT.

The rearrangement uses TRBV28 and TRBJ1-1, with D unresolved. Germline lookup yields CDR1 MDHEN and CDR2 SYDVKM. The CDR3 is 17 residues long. Trimming removed 5 bases from V and 0 bases from J, with 19 bases in between. The CDR3 DNA reads TGTGCCAGCAGTCCCCCGCGGAGGCCCAGCATGAACACTGAAGCTTTCTTT. Its translation is CASSPPRRPSMNTEAFF.

The rearrangement joins TRBV29-1 to TRBJ2-7; no clear D. The CDR3 is made up of 13 amino acids. V was cut by 1 base and J by 4 bases, with 11 bases left in between. The germline CDR1 and CDR2 sequences are SQVTM and ANQGSEA. The CDR3 here is CSVEVGQSYEQYF. CDR3 DNA: TGCAGCGTTGAAGTTGGGCAGTCTTACGAGCAGTACTTC.

J is TRBJ1-1 and V is TRBV9; D is unclear. This CDR3 has 14 residues. The V end lost 4 bases, the J end lost 1 base, and 11 bases lay between the germline ends. Germline loops: CDR1 SGDLS, CDR2 YYNGEE. The CDR3 DNA follows: TGTGCCAGCAGCCTACATGCGGGGAACACTGAAGCTTTCTTT. It encodes CASSLHAGNTEAFF.

The CDR3 DNA sequence: TGTGCCAGCAGTTTTGGCGGCCATCAGCCCCAGCATTTT. Translated: CASSFGGHQPQHF. This chain uses TRBV27 with TRBJ1-5; D ambiguous. CDR3 size: 13 residues. Germline V gene lookup returns CDR1 MNHEY and CDR2 SMNVEV (reference sequence). The germline V and J ends were trimmed by 3 bases and 5 bases, with 8 bases remaining between them.

V gene TRBV3-1 (or the pseudogene TRBV3-2) combines with J gene TRBJ2-3, with a possible D match to TRBD1 (5 bases). Germline values: CDR1 LGHDT, CDR2 YNNKEL (reference sequence). The CDR3 has 16 amino acids. Trimming pared 0 bases from V and 2 bases from J, leaving 12 bases between. Written as DNA, the CDR3 is TGTGCCAGCAGCCAAGAACCAGGGATTACCACAGATACGCAGTATTTT. This encodes CASSQEPGITTDTQYF.

The V and J genes are TRBV9 and TRBJ2-7; 11 bases line up with TRBD1. The CDR3 loop spans 14 amino acids. V shed 4 bases, J shed 5 bases, and the junction held 5 bases outside the gene matches. CDR1 is SGDLS and CDR2 is YYNGEE in the germline V gene. CDR3 loop: CASSRGQGVDEQYF. CDR3 DNA: TGTGCCAGCAGCAGGGGACAGGGGGTCGACGAGCAGTACTTC.

There are a few counts of this clone. V and J are TRBV27 and TRBJ2-7, with D maybe TRBD2 (5 bases). The V gene's germline CDR1 is MNHEY and CDR2 SMNVEV (reference sequence). This CDR3 has 16 residues. Trimming pared 4 bases from V and 4 bases from J, leaving 20 bases between. For the CDR3, the DNA is TGTGCCAGCAGTTCCCTCGGCACCGAGGGAAGGTACGAGCAGTACTTC. Amino acids: CASSSLGTEGRYEQYF.